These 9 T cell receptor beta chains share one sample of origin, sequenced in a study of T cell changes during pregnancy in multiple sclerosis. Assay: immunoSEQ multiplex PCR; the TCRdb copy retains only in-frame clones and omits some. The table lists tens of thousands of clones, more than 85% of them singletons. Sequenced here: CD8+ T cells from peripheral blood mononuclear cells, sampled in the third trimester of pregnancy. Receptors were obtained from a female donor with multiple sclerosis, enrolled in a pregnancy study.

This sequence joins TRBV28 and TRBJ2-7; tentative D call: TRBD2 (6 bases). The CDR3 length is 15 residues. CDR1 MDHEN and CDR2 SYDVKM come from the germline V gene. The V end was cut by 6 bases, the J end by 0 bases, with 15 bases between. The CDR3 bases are TGTGCCAGCAGCTGGGAGCGACTAGTCTCCTACGAGCAGTACTTC. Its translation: CASSWERLVSYEQYF.

CDR3 region: CASSQAHWREGWNEQFF. Written as DNA, the CDR3 is TGTGCCAGCAGCCAAGCCCACTGGCGGGAGGGTTGGAATGAGCAGTTCTTC. The chain joins TRBV14 to TRBJ2-1, with 9 bases fitting TRBD2. J gave up 7 bases and V 1 base, and 11 bases lay outside the gene matches. The CDR3 has 17 residues. Germline CDR1 and CDR2: SGHDN and FVKESK.

CDR3 in amino acids: CASSPQGDTQYF. CDR3 in DNA: TGTGCCAGCAGTCCTCAGGGTGATACGCAGTATTTT. The V call is TRBV27, the J call TRBJ2-3; the D gene is possibly TRBD1 (5 bases). The CDR3 runs 12 residues. The germline gives CDR1 MNHEY, CDR2 SMNVEV (reference sequence). Between the trimmed V and J ends, which lost 5 bases and 6 bases, there was a span of 9 bases.

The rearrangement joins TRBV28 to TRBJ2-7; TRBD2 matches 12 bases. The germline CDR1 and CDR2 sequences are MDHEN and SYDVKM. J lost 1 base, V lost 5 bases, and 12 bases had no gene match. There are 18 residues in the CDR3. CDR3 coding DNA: TGTGCCAGCAGTCAAATCGATCTAGCGGGAGGGTTTTCCTACGAGCAGTACTTC. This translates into CASSQIDLAGGFSYEQYF.

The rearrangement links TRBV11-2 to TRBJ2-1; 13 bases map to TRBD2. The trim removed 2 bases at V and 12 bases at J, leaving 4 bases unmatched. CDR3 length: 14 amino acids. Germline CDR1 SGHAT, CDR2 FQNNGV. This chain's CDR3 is CASSLRLAGGGQFF. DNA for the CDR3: TGTGCCAGCAGCTTACGACTAGCGGGAGGTGGGCAGTTCTTC.

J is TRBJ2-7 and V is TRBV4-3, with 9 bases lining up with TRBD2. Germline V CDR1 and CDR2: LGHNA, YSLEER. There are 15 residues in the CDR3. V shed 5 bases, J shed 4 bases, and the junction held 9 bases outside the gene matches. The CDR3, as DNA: TGCGCCAGCAGCTTTGGTAGCGGGGGTTCTTACGAGCAGTACTTC. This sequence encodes CASSFGSGGSYEQYF.

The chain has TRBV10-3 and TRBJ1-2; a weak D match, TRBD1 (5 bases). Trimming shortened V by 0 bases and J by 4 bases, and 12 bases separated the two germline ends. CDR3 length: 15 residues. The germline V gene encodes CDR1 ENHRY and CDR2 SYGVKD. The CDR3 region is CAISESPGIVYGYTF. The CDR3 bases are TGTGCCATCAGTGAGTCTCCAGGGATTGTCTATGGCTACACCTTC.

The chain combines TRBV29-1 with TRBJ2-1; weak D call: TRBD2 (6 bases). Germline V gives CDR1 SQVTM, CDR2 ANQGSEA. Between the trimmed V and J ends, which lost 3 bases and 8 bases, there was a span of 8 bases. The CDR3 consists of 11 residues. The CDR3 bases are TGCAGCGTTGATAGCGGCTATGAGCAGTTCTTC. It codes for CSVDSGYEQFF.

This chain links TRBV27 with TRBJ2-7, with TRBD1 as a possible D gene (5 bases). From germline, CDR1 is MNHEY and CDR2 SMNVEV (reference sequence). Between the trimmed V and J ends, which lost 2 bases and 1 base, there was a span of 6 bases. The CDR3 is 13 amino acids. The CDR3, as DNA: TGTGCCAGCAGTTTACAGGGATCCTACGAGCAGTACTTC. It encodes CASSLQGSYEQYF.